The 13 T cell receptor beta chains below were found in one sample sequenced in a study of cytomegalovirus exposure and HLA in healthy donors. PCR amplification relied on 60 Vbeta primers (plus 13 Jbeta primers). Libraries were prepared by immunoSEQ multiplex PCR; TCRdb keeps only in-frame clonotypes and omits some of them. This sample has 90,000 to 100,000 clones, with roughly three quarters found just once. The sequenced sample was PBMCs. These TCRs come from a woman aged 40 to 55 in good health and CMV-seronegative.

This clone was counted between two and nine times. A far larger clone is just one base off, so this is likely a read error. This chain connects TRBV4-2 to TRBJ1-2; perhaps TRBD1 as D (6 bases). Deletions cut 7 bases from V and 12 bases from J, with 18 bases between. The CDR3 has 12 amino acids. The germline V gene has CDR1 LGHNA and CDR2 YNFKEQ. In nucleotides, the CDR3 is TGTGCCAGCATCCTCGGGACACCCCCTAACACCTTC. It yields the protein CASILGTPPNTF.

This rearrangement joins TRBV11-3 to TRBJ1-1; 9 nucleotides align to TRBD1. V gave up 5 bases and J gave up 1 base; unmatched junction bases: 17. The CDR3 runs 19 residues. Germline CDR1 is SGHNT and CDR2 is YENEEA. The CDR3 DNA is TGTGCCAGCAGCCCCCTTAGGGACAGGGATGGGAATGGGAACACTGAAGCTTTCTTT. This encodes CASSPLRDRDGNGNTEAFF.

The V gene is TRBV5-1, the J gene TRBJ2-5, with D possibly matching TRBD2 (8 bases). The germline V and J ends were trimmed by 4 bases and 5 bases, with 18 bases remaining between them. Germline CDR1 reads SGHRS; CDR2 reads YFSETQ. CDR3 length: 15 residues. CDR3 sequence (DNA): TGCGCCAGCAGCCAAAGTAGCGGGACAGCCGAGACCCAGTACTTC. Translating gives CASSQSSGTAETQYF.

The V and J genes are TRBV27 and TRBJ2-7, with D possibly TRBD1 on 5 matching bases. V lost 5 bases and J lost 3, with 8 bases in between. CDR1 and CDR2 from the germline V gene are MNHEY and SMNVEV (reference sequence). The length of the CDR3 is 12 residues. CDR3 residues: CASSGRGYEQYF. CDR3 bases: TGTGCCAGCAGTGGTAGGGGCTACGAGCAGTACTTC.

The CDR3: CASREPGGTEAFF. The CDR3 DNA follows: TGTGCCAGCAGGGAACCAGGAGGGACTGAAGCTTTCTTT. This chain uses TRBV6-1 with TRBJ1-1; D not certain. Trimming removed 6 bases from V and 5 bases from J, with 13 bases in between. Germline CDR1 MNHNS, CDR2 SASEGT. The CDR3 covers 13 residues.

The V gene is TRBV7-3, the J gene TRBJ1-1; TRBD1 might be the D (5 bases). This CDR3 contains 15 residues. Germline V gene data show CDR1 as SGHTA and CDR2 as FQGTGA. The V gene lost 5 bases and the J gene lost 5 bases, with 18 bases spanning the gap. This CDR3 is CASSPRAGDGTEAFF. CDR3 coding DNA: TGTGCCAGCAGCCCAAGGGCGGGGGATGGTACTGAAGCTTTCTTT.

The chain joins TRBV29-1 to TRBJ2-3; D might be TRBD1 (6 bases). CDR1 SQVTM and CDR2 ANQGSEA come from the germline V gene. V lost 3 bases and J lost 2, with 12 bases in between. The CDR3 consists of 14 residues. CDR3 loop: CSVDWDIFTDTQYF. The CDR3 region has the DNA TGCAGCGTTGACTGGGACATCTTCACAGATACGCAGTATTTT.

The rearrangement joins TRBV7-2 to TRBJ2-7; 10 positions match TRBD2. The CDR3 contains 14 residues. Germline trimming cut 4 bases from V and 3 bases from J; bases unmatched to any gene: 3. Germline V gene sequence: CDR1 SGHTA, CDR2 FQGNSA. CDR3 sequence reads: CASSSSGGGYEQYF. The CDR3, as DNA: TGTGCCAGCAGCTCTAGCGGGGGAGGCTACGAGCAGTACTTC.

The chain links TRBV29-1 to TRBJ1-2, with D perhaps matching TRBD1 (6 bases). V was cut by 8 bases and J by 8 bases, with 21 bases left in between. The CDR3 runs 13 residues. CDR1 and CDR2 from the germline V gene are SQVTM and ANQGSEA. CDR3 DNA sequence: TGCAGCACACCCCAGGGGTCCGGGATAGGCTACACCTTC. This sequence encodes CSTPQGSGIGYTF.

The CDR3 loop reads CASSLRGQGARGTGELFF. The DNA of the CDR3 is TGTGCCAGCAGCCTCAGAGGGCAGGGGGCGCGAGGCACCGGGGAGCTGTTTTTT. The J gene is TRBJ2-2, the V gene TRBV5-6; 8 nucleotides match TRBD1. Per the germline V gene, CDR1 is SGHDT and CDR2 is YYEEEE. The CDR3 runs to 18 residues. J gave up 4 bases and V 4 bases, and 15 bases lay outside the gene matches.

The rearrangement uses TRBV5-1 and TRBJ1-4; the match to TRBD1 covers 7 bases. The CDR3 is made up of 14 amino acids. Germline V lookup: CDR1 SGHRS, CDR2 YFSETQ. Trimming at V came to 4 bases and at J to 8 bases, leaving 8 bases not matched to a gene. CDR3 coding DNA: TGCGCCAGCAGCCGCGACAGGGTGTCGGAAAAACTGTTTTTT. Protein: CASSRDRVSEKLFF.

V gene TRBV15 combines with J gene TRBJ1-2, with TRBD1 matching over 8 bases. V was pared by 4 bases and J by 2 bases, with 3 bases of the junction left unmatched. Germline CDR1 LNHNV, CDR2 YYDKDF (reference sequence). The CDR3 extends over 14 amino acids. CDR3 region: CATSTRQGNYGYTF. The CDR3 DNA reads TGTGCCACCAGCACCCGACAGGGGAACTATGGCTACACCTTC.

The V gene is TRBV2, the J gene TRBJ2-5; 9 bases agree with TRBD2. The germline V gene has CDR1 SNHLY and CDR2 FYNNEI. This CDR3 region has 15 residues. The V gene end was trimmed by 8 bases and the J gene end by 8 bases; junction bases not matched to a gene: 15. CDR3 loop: CASDGSGGTDLTQYF. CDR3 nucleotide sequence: TGTGCCAGCGATGGAAGCGGGGGGACAGACCTCACCCAGTACTTC.